The 18 T cell receptor beta chains in this list originate from one sample, sequenced in a study of T cells in localized non-small cell lung cancer. Measured with immunoSEQ multiplex PCR; TCRdb has only the in-frame clones, and not every one. The sample lists roughly 48,000 clones, about 80% occurring once. The sample here was peripheral blood, taken before any cancer treatment. These TCRs come from a man aged 40 to 70 with stage I squamous cell lung carcinoma.

The chain is built from TRBV14 and TRBJ2-1, with D maybe TRBD2 (5 bases). The CDR3 runs to 15 residues. V was pared by 1 base and J by 5 bases, with 12 bases between. Germline assignment: CDR1 SGHDN and CDR2 FVKESK. CDR3 DNA sequence: TGTGCCAGCAGCCAAGCGGGGAGTTGGAACAATGAGCAGTTCTTC. Its translation: CASSQAGSWNNEQFF.

Written as DNA, the CDR3 is TGCGCCAGCAGCGCGGGTGGGCGGTCCAGTGGTTCACCCCTCCACTTT. Its translation: CASSAGGRSSGSPLHF. The gene calls are TRBV5-1 and TRBJ1-6; D gene ambiguous. Deletions cut 4 bases from V and 9 bases from J, with 20 bases between. The CDR3 sequence is 16 residues long. Per the germline V gene, CDR1 is SGHRS and CDR2 is YFSETQ.

This clone has more than one count but fewer than ten. V is TRBV27 and J is TRBJ2-3, with a weak D call TRBD2 (5 bases). The CDR3 loop spans 11 amino acids. Per the germline V gene, CDR1 is MNHEY and CDR2 is SMNVEV (reference sequence). V was trimmed by 5 bases and J by 6 bases, leaving 6 bases between them. The CDR3 coding sequence is TGTGCCAGCAGTCGCGGGGATACGCAGTATTTT. It encodes CASSRGDTQYF.

This clone was observed a few times. CDR3 nucleotides: TGTGCTAGTGGTTCCCCGAGTGGGGGCCCAAGTGAGCAGTTCTTC. Translated, it gives CASGSPSGGPSEQFF. This chain connects TRBV12-5 to TRBJ2-1; D possibly corresponds to TRBD1 (6 bases). Germline CDR1 and CDR2: LGHNT and FRNRAP. This CDR3 spans 15 amino acids. Trimming cost V 4 bases and J 9 bases, with 19 bases left between them.

The CDR3 here is CAWGLRGVDSPLHF. DNA for the CDR3: TGTGCCTGGGGATTGCGGGGAGTTGATTCACCCCTCCACTTT. V is TRBV30 and J is TRBJ1-6, with D unresolved. CDR1 and CDR2 (germline): GTSNPN, SVGIG (reference sequence). This CDR3 region has 14 residues. V lost 5 bases and J 8 bases, leaving 16 bases between the germline ends.

This chain joins TRBV28 and TRBJ1-3; 7 nucleotides align to TRBD1. This CDR3 has 16 residues. Germline-derived CDR1 and CDR2 are MDHEN and SYDVKM. V shed 5 bases and J 7 bases; nucleotides not matched to a gene: 14. CDR3 protein: CASSRPDRVVSNTIYF. The CDR3 DNA sequence: TGTGCCAGCAGTCGCCCTGACAGGGTAGTTTCGAACACCATATATTTT.

By sample share, this clone is medium-sized. The gene calls are TRBV27 and TRBJ2-3, with D perhaps matching TRBD2 (5 bases). V dropped 6 bases and J dropped 1 base, with 17 bases sitting between them. The germline CDR1 and CDR2 sequences are MNHEY and SMNVEV (reference sequence). The CDR3 extends over 16 amino acids. The CDR3 loop reads CASSPRGRAGTDTQYF. The CDR3 DNA follows: TGTGCCAGCAGCCCCCGGGGAAGAGCGGGCACAGATACGCAGTATTTT.

The chain employs TRBV7-9 and TRBJ2-7, with a tentative D call TRBD1 (6 bases). V lost 8 bases and J 4 bases, leaving 12 bases between the germline ends. Germline loops: CDR1 SEHNR, CDR2 FQNEAQ (reference sequence). This CDR3 comprises 12 residues. The CDR3 spells CASQGFGYEQYF. Written as DNA, the CDR3 is TGTGCCAGCCAGGGGTTCGGGTACGAGCAGTACTTC.

The rearrangement uses TRBV6-1 and TRBJ1-2; no definite D call. V shed 6 bases and J shed 12 bases, with 14 bases lying between them. Germline V CDR1 and CDR2: MNHNS, SASEGT. The CDR3 is 11 amino acids. The CDR3 DNA reads TGTGCCAGCAGCGCATACCAAGAGAACACCTTC. It is translated as CASSAYQENTF.

This chain connects TRBV6-6 to TRBJ2-1; D unclear. V was trimmed by 6 bases and J by 7 bases, leaving 10 bases between them. The V gene's germline CDR1 is MNHNY and CDR2 SVGAGI (reference sequence). This CDR3 is built from 12 residues. CDR3 amino acids: CASSQDRNEQFF. CDR3 DNA sequence: TGTGCCAGCAGCCAGGACCGTAATGAGCAGTTCTTC.

This chain joins TRBV7-2 and TRBJ2-1; unclear D gene. The germline gives CDR1 SGHTA, CDR2 FQGNSA. The CDR3 is 16 amino acids. V was cut by 0 bases and J by 7 bases, with 16 bases left in between. The CDR3 here is CASSLALSKPGNEQFF. CDR3 nucleotide sequence: TGTGCCAGCAGCTTAGCACTCTCCAAACCCGGGAATGAGCAGTTCTTC.

The rearrangement links TRBV9 to TRBJ2-1; 10 positions agree with TRBD2. After removal of 0 bases from V and 7 bases from J, the junction contained 10 bases not matched to a gene. Germline V CDR1 and CDR2: SGDLS, YYNGEE. This CDR3 region has 17 residues. CDR3 sequence reads: CASSVDISGGAANEQFF. The CDR3 region has the DNA TGTGCCAGCAGCGTAGACATCAGCGGGGGGGCGGCAAATGAGCAGTTCTTC.

The chain joins TRBV11-2 to TRBJ1-1; D remains ambiguous. The CDR3 is made up of 12 amino acids. V lost 3 bases, J lost 3 bases, and 5 bases lay in between. The germline V gene has CDR1 SGHAT and CDR2 FQNNGV. The CDR3 nucleotides are TGTGCCAGCAGCTTGCACGACACTGAAGCTTTCTTT. Translating gives CASSLHDTEAFF.

In its sample, this clone was seen once. The chain recombines TRBV27 with TRBJ1-6, with D hard to call. Germline V gene sequence: CDR1 MNHEY, CDR2 SMNVEV (reference sequence). Trimming removed 8 bases at V and 2 bases at J, with 10 bases between. The CDR3 spans 14 residues. The CDR3 loop is CASQGLTYNSPLHF. The DNA of the CDR3 is TGTGCCAGCCAAGGACTGACCTATAATTCACCCCTCCACTTT.

The chain joins TRBV7-9 to TRBJ1-3; TRBD1 matches at 8 bases. CDR1 is SEHNR and CDR2 is FQNEAQ in the germline V gene (reference sequence). CDR3 length: 16 amino acids. The V and J ends lost 1 base and 6 bases, in that order; junction bases with no gene match: 8. The CDR3 region is CASSLVFGQGENTIYF. The DNA of the CDR3 is TGTGCCAGCAGCTTAGTCTTTGGACAGGGCGAAAACACCATATATTTT.

The J gene is TRBJ1-1, the V gene TRBV15; no definite D call. V was pared by 0 bases and J by 0 bases, with 8 bases between. This CDR3 region has 15 residues. Germline V gene lookup returns CDR1 LNHNV and CDR2 YYDKDF (reference sequence). Written as DNA, the CDR3 is TGTGCCACCAGCAGAGATAAACTCATGAACACTGAAGCTTTCTTT. It yields the protein CATSRDKLMNTEAFF.

The rearrangement links TRBV28 to TRBJ1-1, with D hard to call. CDR3 length: 11 amino acids. Per germline, CDR1 MDHEN and CDR2 SYDVKM. The V end lost 6 bases, the J end lost 10 bases, and 12 bases lay between the germline ends. This CDR3 is CASSIQTGAFF. The CDR3 bases are TGTGCCAGCAGCATCCAAACCGGAGCTTTCTTT. The complete variable domain, with remaining parts taken from reference TRBV28 and TRBJ1-1, reads DVKVTQSSRYLVKRTGEKVFLECVQDMDHENMFWYRQDPGLGLRLIYFSYDVKMKEKGDIPEGYSVSREKKERFSLILESASTNQTSMYLCASSIQTGAFFGQGTRLTVV.

The chain carries TRBV28 and TRBJ2-1; D might be TRBD2 (6 bases). This CDR3 has 12 amino acids. The V gene's germline CDR1 is MDHEN and CDR2 SYDVKM. Trimming shortened V by 8 bases and J by 13 bases, and 18 bases separated the two germline ends. The CDR3 region has the DNA TGTGCCAGCGGGGAGGTAGGGCTTGAACAGTTCTTC. This sequence encodes CASGEVGLEQFF.